This TCR beta chain stems from a study of CD8 T cells in ankylosing spondylitis. As the method for making TCR beta libraries, quantitative 5'-RACE with molecular barcodes was used. TCRdb re-called the 5' RACE reads through MiXCR, storing one row per CDR3 protein. The sample records roughly 220,000 distinct CDR3 sequences, about 18% being singletons. General study findings and limits: Reactive arthritis synovial fluid and blood were previously reported to contain some motif variants. Matched ankylosing spondylitis synovial fluid reportedly contained a significantly enriched population of disease-linked clones. Characteristic of ankylosing spondylitis blood, it appeared, was a TCR beta motif comprising about eight highly homologous variants.

Trimming removed 0 bases at V and 1 base at J, with 11 bases between. The CDR3 covers 15 residues. Germline CDR1 reads SGHRS; CDR2 reads YFSETQ. This clonotype showed up just a few times. Its target is not known. This chain uses TRBV5-1 with TRBJ2-7, with TRBD2 as a possible D gene (6 bases). The sample consisted of blood, either unsorted or a sorted T cell fraction (not recorded which). The origin of this receptor is a male donor with ankylosing spondylitis. CDR3 in DNA: TGCGCCAGCAGCTTGGACGGACTACAATCCTACGAGCAGTACTTC. This encodes CASSLDGLQSYEQYF.